The T cell receptor (beta chain) described here comes from a study of naive and memory T cell subsets. This clonotype was counted only a few times. RNA was extracted from 2 to 3 ml of whole blood of healthy adults. A UMI-containing oligonucleotide was joined by 3' ligation to the TCR cDNA template. The V end lost 3 bases, the J end lost 3 bases, and 9 bases lay between the germline ends. This CDR3 is built from 13 residues. Germline V lookup: CDR1 SGHAT, CDR2 FQNNGV. Reverse transcription of blood and skin TCR RNA was primed at alpha and beta constant regions. TCRdb passed the 5' RACE reads through MiXCR, listing each CDR3 protein once. Of 20,000 to 25,000 distinct CDR3 sequences listed, 4.2% were seen once; the top ten hold over 7.5%.

The J gene is TRBJ2-7, the V gene TRBV11-2; D not resolved. This TCR was sampled from a male donor in good health. The CDR3 nucleotides read TGTGCCAGCAGCTTCTCCCCTTTCTACGAGCAGTACTTC. It specifies CASSFSPFYEQYF.